The 22 T cell receptor beta chains below all came from one sample that was sequenced in a study of T cell responses to AZD1222 COVID-19 vaccine. Profiling relied on immunoSEQ multiplex PCR, and the TCRdb table lists in-frame clones only, not all of them. This sample carries 90,000 to 110,000 clones, more than 70% of them seen once, and the ten largest clones take about 15%. Material: peripheral blood, obtained on day 0 of AZD1222 vaccination. These TCRs come from an adult in good health.

The genes are TRBV7-9 and TRBJ1-2; no firm D call. The CDR3 has 16 residues. Germline CDR1 reads SEHNR; CDR2 reads FQNEAQ (reference sequence). With 2 bases removed from V and 0 bases from J, the gap between germline ends came to 13 bases. The CDR3 DNA sequence: TGTGCCAGCAGCTTAAGCGGAGCCCCAGCTAACTATGGCTACACCTTC. Translation: CASSLSGAPANYGYTF.

This chain uses TRBV5-1 with TRBJ1-2, with TRBD1 matching 10 bases. The V and J ends lost 4 bases and 2 bases, in that order; junction bases with no gene match: 5. CDR3 length equals 15 residues. Per the germline V gene, CDR1 is SGHRS and CDR2 is YFSETQ. This CDR3 is CASSPWGQGNYGYTF. Written as DNA, the CDR3 is TGCGCCAGCAGCCCCTGGGGACAGGGGAACTATGGCTACACCTTC.

The rearrangement links TRBV24-1 to TRBJ1-2; perhaps TRBD1 as D (6 bases). Germline lookup yields CDR1 KGHDR and CDR2 SFDVKD. The ends were cut back, 3 bases at V and 0 bases at J, with 10 bases in the middle. The CDR3 contains 15 residues. The CDR3 spells CATSDRQAPNYGYTF. The CDR3, as DNA: TGTGCCACCAGTGATCGACAGGCTCCTAACTATGGCTACACCTTC.

The rearrangement links TRBV11-1 to TRBJ1-1, with no clear D. CDR3 size: 13 residues. V was cut by 0 bases and J by 7 bases, with 9 bases left in between. Germline values: CDR1 SGHAT, CDR2 FQDESV (reference sequence). CDR3 sequence: CASSLAQEFEAFF. The CDR3 nucleotides read TGTGCCAGCAGCTTAGCGCAGGAATTTGAAGCTTTCTTT. The full variable domain, in which reference TRBV11-1 and TRBJ1-1 provide the parts outside the CDR3, is EAEVAQSPRYKITEKSQAVAFWCDPISGHATLYWYRQILGQGPELLVQFQDESVVDDSQLPKDRFSAERLKGVDSTLKIQPAELGDSAMYLCASSLAQEFEAFFGQGTRLTVV.

This sequence joins TRBV9 and TRBJ2-5; D remains ambiguous. V dropped 0 bases and J dropped 5 bases, with 11 bases sitting between them. The CDR3 is 14 residues long. Germline V lookup: CDR1 SGDLS, CDR2 YYNGEE. In DNA form, the CDR3 reads TGTGCCAGCAGCGTAGGTCCAGGCTGGGAGACCCAGTACTTC. This codes for CASSVGPGWETQYF.

The table lists this clone with a few counts. The chain links TRBV20-1 to TRBJ2-7; D unclear. The CDR3 contains 12 residues. CDR1 DFQATT and CDR2 SNEGSKA come from the germline V gene (reference sequence). The germline V and J ends were trimmed by 3 bases and 0 bases, with 6 bases remaining between them. CDR3 sequence: CSASADSYEQYF. CDR3 nucleotide sequence: TGCAGTGCTAGTGCCGACTCCTACGAGCAGTACTTC.

This clone was counted a single time. This chain connects TRBV11-2 to TRBJ1-2, with a weak D call TRBD1 (6 bases). The CDR3 length is 15 residues. The germline V and J ends were trimmed by 5 bases and 8 bases, with 21 bases remaining between them. Germline V lookup: CDR1 SGHAT, CDR2 FQNNGV. The CDR3 sequence is CASSPAFGGLDGYTF. Here the CDR3 DNA reads TGTGCCAGCAGCCCCGCGTTCGGGGGGCTTGACGGCTACACCTTC.

This sequence joins TRBV30 and TRBJ1-2; D not certain. V shed 1 base and J shed 9 bases, with 12 bases lying between them. The CDR3 is made up of 12 amino acids. Germline CDR1 GTSNPN, CDR2 SVGIG (reference sequence). The CDR3 loop is CAWSAGSISYTF. DNA for the CDR3: TGTGCCTGGAGTGCCGGATCTATTAGCTACACCTTC.

This sequence joins TRBV27 and TRBJ1-1, with D possibly matching TRBD1 (5 bases). The CDR3 extends over 14 amino acids. Trimming stripped 3 bases from V and 1 base from J, with 9 bases between. CDR1 and CDR2 from the germline V gene are MNHEY and SMNVEV (reference sequence). CDR3 sequence: CASSFIQANTEAFF. CDR3 bases: TGTGCCAGCAGTTTTATACAGGCGAACACTGAAGCTTTCTTT.

This sequence joins TRBV5-4 and TRBJ2-5; 8 bases agree with TRBD1. J was trimmed by 5 bases and V by 4 bases; bases with no gene match: 13. Germline CDR1 SGHNT, CDR2 YYREEE (reference sequence). This CDR3 is built from 16 residues. The CDR3 DNA follows: TGTGCCAGCAGCCCGCTCTACAGGGGGGCTGGGGAGACCCAGTACTTC. Protein product: CASSPLYRGAGETQYF.

CDR3 protein: CASSAEPGQRNMNTEAFF. In nucleotides, the CDR3 is TGTGCCAGCAGCGCCGAACCGGGACAGAGAAATATGAACACTGAAGCTTTCTTT. The chain combines TRBV9 with TRBJ1-1, with 7 bases lining up with TRBD1. The CDR3 sequence is 18 residues long. The germline V gene encodes CDR1 SGDLS and CDR2 YYNGEE. V lost 3 bases, J lost 0 bases, and 14 bases stayed unmatched.

The chain links TRBV11-3 to TRBJ2-2; D is unresolved. Between the trimmed V and J ends, which lost 5 bases and 6 bases, there was a span of 16 bases. Germline lookup yields CDR1 SGHNT and CDR2 YENEEA. CDR3 length: 15 residues. CDR3 in DNA: TGTGCCAGCAGCCCAACGGTAGGGAAGGCCGGGGAGCTGTTTTTT. It codes for CASSPTVGKAGELFF.

The chain is built from TRBV7-9 and TRBJ1-1; D is ambiguous. Germline assignment: CDR1 SEHNR and CDR2 FQNEAQ (reference sequence). CDR3 length: 13 residues. V shed 1 base and J shed 9 bases, with 12 bases lying between them. This CDR3 is CASSLEPGLQAFF. The CDR3 nucleotides are TGTGCCAGCAGCTTAGAGCCAGGTTTGCAAGCTTTCTTT.

Written as DNA, the CDR3 is TGTGCCAGCAGTTTCAGTAAGGGATCTTTGGCCTACACCTTC. Its translation is CASSFSKGSLAYTF. This sequence joins TRBV27 and TRBJ1-2; no clear D gene. The V end lost 3 bases, the J end lost 10 bases, and 18 bases lay between the germline ends. This CDR3 region has 14 residues. Germline V CDR1 and CDR2: MNHEY, SMNVEV (reference sequence).

V is TRBV9 and J is TRBJ1-1; D not certain. V was cut by 0 bases and J by 2 bases, with 11 bases left in between. CDR1 is SGDLS and CDR2 is YYNGEE in the germline V gene. There are 15 residues in the CDR3. The CDR3 DNA follows: TGTGCCAGCAGCGTAGCTTCCGGCAGAAACACTGAAGCTTTCTTT. Encoded protein: CASSVASGRNTEAFF.

About this clone itself: This sample also contains other DNA sequences that code for the same CDR3. The J gene is TRBJ2-7, the V gene TRBV19; 11 nucleotides agree with TRBD2. V shed 4 bases and J 0 bases; nucleotides not matched to a gene: 5. The CDR3 loop spans 16 amino acids. CDR1 is LNHDA, CDR2 SQIVND, per germline (reference sequence). The CDR3: CASSTPGTSGSYEQYF. CDR3 bases: TGTGCCAGTAGTACCCCCGGGACTAGCGGCTCCTACGAGCAGTACTTC. Based on the CDR3 plus reference TRBV19 and TRBJ2-7, the full variable domain is DGGITQSPKYLFRKEGQNVTLSCEQNLNHDAMYWYRQDPGQGLRLIYYSQIVNDFQKGDIAEGYSVSREKKESFPLTVTSAQKNPTAFYLCASSTPGTSGSYEQYFGPGTRLTVT.

The CDR3 nucleotides are TGTGCCACCAATCCTCGCCTAGGGACCTACAATGAGCAGTTCTTC. Amino acids: CATNPRLGTYNEQFF. The chain uses TRBV24-1 and TRBJ2-1; D is undetermined. The CDR3 loop spans 15 amino acids. Germline V gene lookup returns CDR1 KGHDR and CDR2 SFDVKD. Trimming took 8 bases from V and 2 from J, leaving 15 bases between them.

The V and J genes are TRBV18 and TRBJ1-4; the match to TRBD1 covers 9 bases. CDR3 size: 15 residues. The germline gives CDR1 KGHSH, CDR2 LQKENI. Unmatched junction bases numbered 9, after V lost 3 bases and J lost 10 bases. CDR3 nucleotides: TGTGCCAGCTCACCTTCACAGGGGGCAAGGGGAAAACTGTTTTTT. Its protein is CASSPSQGARGKLFF.

The genes are TRBV7-8 and TRBJ1-3, with 9 nucleotides matching TRBD1. Germline CDR1 reads SGHVS; CDR2 reads FQNEAQ. The CDR3 runs 16 residues. V lost 2 bases to trimming and J lost 4 bases; unmatched junction nucleotides: 6. In nucleotides, the CDR3 is TGTGCCAGCAGCTTAATGGGACAGGGCTCGGGAAACACCATATATTTT. This sequence encodes CASSLMGQGSGNTIYF.

The V gene is TRBV5-5, the J gene TRBJ2-7, with no clear D. The V and J ends lost 0 bases and 5 bases respectively, with 15 bases between them. The germline CDR1 and CDR2 sequences are SGHKS and YYEKEE (reference sequence). The CDR3 loop spans 15 amino acids. CDR3 amino acids: CASSLGGTPVDEQYF. The DNA for the CDR3 is TGTGCCAGCAGCTTGGGAGGTACCCCAGTCGACGAGCAGTACTTC. Based on the CDR3 plus reference TRBV5-5 and TRBJ2-7, the full variable domain is DAGVTQSPTHLIKTRGQQVTLRCSPISGHKSVSWYQQVLGQGPQFIFQYYEKEERGRGNFPDRFSARQFPNYSSELNVNALLLGDSALYLCASSLGGTPVDEQYFGPGTRLTVT.

The chain couples TRBV5-6 to TRBJ2-3; the match to TRBD1 covers 7 bases. This CDR3 region has 16 residues. Losses at the gene ends were 0 bases for V and 5 bases for J; bases not matched to a gene: 9. Germline V gene sequence: CDR1 SGHDT, CDR2 YYEEEE. The CDR3 protein is CASSLEGQTPRDTQYF. In DNA form, the CDR3 reads TGTGCCAGCAGCTTGGAGGGACAGACCCCAAGAGATACGCAGTATTTT.

This clone was recorded only once. The chain recombines TRBV5-4 with TRBJ1-2, with D possibly being TRBD1 (6 bases). Trimming took 0 bases from V and 7 from J, leaving 19 bases between them. The germline CDR1 and CDR2 sequences are SGHNT and YYREEE (reference sequence). This CDR3 contains 16 residues. The CDR3 nucleotides read TGTGCCAGCAGCTTGGCGGTCCCAAGGGGGGAGTTTGGCTACACCTTC. This codes for CASSLAVPRGEFGYTF. Complete variable domain (other parts from reference TRBV5-4 and TRBJ1-2): ETGVTQSPTHLIKTRGQQVTLRCSSQSGHNTVSWYQQALGQGPQFIFQYYREEENGRGNFPPRFSGLQFPNYSSELNVNALELDDSALYLCASSLAVPRGEFGYTFGSGTRLTVV.